The 11 T cell receptor beta chains listed next were all sequenced from one sample in a study of shared clonotypes between healthy human individuals. TCRdb's table, derived via immunoSEQ multiplex PCR, lists solely in-frame clones and lacks some. The sample records some 1,600,000 clones, around 98% being singletons. The sample comprised naive CD4+ T cells sorted from blood. Documented subset: CD45RA+ positively selected. The source is a man aged 25-40 years in good health.

Turning to this clone: The sample carries other DNA sequences with the same CDR3. The chain links TRBV7-9 to TRBJ2-5; D is uncertain. With 2 bases removed from V and 0 bases from J, the gap between germline ends came to 7 bases. Per germline, CDR1 SEHNR and CDR2 FQNEAQ (reference sequence). This CDR3 is 14 amino acids long. CDR3 sequence: CASSLSQYQETQYF. For the CDR3, the DNA is TGTGCCAGCAGCTTATCGCAATACCAAGAGACCCAGTACTTC.

This chain joins TRBV19 and TRBJ1-4; TRBD1 is a possible D gene (6 bases). V was trimmed by 1 base and J by 7 bases, leaving 22 bases between them. The V gene's germline CDR1 is LNHDA and CDR2 SQIVND (reference sequence). The CDR3 runs 18 residues. This CDR3 is CASSIVSGTTTFTEKLFF. The CDR3 DNA sequence: TGTGCCAGTAGTATAGTCTCCGGGACAACCACATTTACTGAAAAACTGTTTTTT.

The J gene is TRBJ1-5, the V gene TRBV19; TRBD1 aligns across 7 bases. The CDR3 spans 15 residues. Germline trimming cut 3 bases from V and 6 bases from J; bases unmatched to any gene: 8. Germline CDR1 is LNHDA and CDR2 is SQIVND (reference sequence). The chain's CDR3 is CASSMTTGVSQPQHF. The DNA for the CDR3 is TGTGCCAGTAGTATGACTACAGGGGTGAGTCAGCCCCAGCATTTT.

The chain employs TRBV18 and TRBJ1-2; 7 bases are shared with TRBD1. V was clipped by 3 bases and J by 4 bases; unmatched bases: 8. This CDR3 is 15 amino acids long. CDR1 is KGHSH, CDR2 LQKENI, per germline. CDR3 amino acids: CASSPTGEWVYGYTF. The CDR3 nucleotides are TGTGCCAGCTCACCCACAGGGGAGTGGGTCTATGGCTACACCTTC.

The chain links TRBV7-6 to TRBJ2-7; TRBD2 is a possible D gene (5 bases). Germline V gene lookup returns CDR1 SGHVS and CDR2 FNYEAQ. The CDR3 has 12 amino acids. V dropped 5 bases and J dropped 5 bases, with 10 bases sitting between them. The CDR3 reads CASSTQEDEQYF. The CDR3 DNA follows: TGTGCCAGCAGCACCCAGGAGGACGAGCAGTACTTC.

The chain recombines TRBV29-1 with TRBJ2-3; no firm D call. The V gene lost 5 bases and the J gene lost 2 bases, with 26 bases spanning the gap. Germline lookup yields CDR1 SQVTM and CDR2 ANQGSEA. The CDR3 spans 18 residues. CDR3 region: CSVWVPRGVLPSTDTQYF. Written as DNA, the CDR3 is TGCAGCGTTTGGGTTCCGAGAGGCGTACTACCCTCCACAGATACGCAGTATTTT.

The V gene is TRBV2, the J gene TRBJ2-7, with unresolved D. The germline V gene encodes CDR1 SNHLY and CDR2 FYNNEI. The ends were cut back, 7 bases at V and 2 bases at J, with 15 bases in the middle. CDR3 length: 14 amino acids. The chain's CDR3 is CASNDRNGPYEQYF. The CDR3 DNA follows: TGTGCCAGCAACGACCGTAACGGACCCTACGAGCAGTACTTC.

The rearrangement links TRBV19 to TRBJ2-1; 11 bases match TRBD2. From germline, CDR1 is LNHDA and CDR2 SQIVND (reference sequence). V lost 5 bases and J lost 6; bases outside the gene matches: 6. The CDR3 has 15 residues. Here the CDR3 reads CASSPGLAGGNEQFF. The CDR3 DNA sequence: TGTGCCAGTAGTCCTGGGCTAGCGGGAGGCAATGAGCAGTTCTTC.

This chain links TRBV11-2 with TRBJ2-1; TRBD2 matches at 8 bases. The CDR3 totals 17 residues. CDR1 and CDR2 (germline): SGHAT, FQNNGV. Unmatched junction bases numbered 16, after V lost 2 bases and J lost 10 bases. The CDR3 DNA reads as TGTGCCAGCAGCTTACGAAATAGCGGGAATCCCCGAGAGGAGCAGTTCTTC. Its protein is CASSLRNSGNPREEQFF.

The chain has TRBV2 and TRBJ2-5, with D possibly being TRBD2 (6 bases). CDR1 is SNHLY and CDR2 is FYNNEI in the germline V gene. CDR3 size: 15 residues. V was pared by 3 bases and J by 2 bases, with 13 bases between. CDR3 in amino acids: CASSDRGLRQETQYF. The CDR3 region has the DNA TGTGCCAGCAGTGATAGGGGACTGCGACAAGAGACCCAGTACTTC.

The J gene is TRBJ2-5, the V gene TRBV7-2; no definite D call. Trimming stripped 8 bases from V and 4 bases from J, with 11 bases between. The CDR3 length is 12 residues. Germline V CDR1 and CDR2: SGHTA, FQGNSA. The CDR3 is CASRLVLETQYF. The CDR3 DNA sequence: TGTGCCAGCCGACTCGTTCTAGAGACCCAGTACTTC.